The 11 T cell receptor beta chains given below trace back to one sample, sequenced in a study of graft-versus-host responses after intestinal transplantation. Generated by immunoSEQ multiplex PCR, the TCRdb table keeps only in-frame clones and is missing some. Counted here are 130,000 or so clones, 80% to 95% occurring once; the ten biggest clones make up around 0.2%. These receptors lack a known antigen. Specimen: unstimulated CD4+ T cells sorted from spleen or lymph node cells, collected before intestinal transplant. Receptors originate from a human donor who received an intestinal transplant.

The chain recombines TRBV12-5 with TRBJ1-2; D unresolved. Trimming cost V 0 bases and J 7 bases, with 18 bases left between them. Per the germline V gene, CDR1 is LGHNT and CDR2 is FRNRAP. The CDR3 has 16 amino acids. The DNA for the CDR3 is TGTGCTAGTGGTTTGGTACCTTGGCAGGAACGGATTGGCTACACCTTC. Its translation: CASGLVPWQERIGYTF.

This clone was picked up a small number of times. The DNA for the CDR3 is TGTGCCAGCAGCTTAAGCCGGGGTCGGAACACCATATATTTT. Protein sequence: CASSLSRGRNTIYF. The rearrangement uses TRBV7-2 and TRBJ1-3, with D unresolved. The length of the CDR3 is 14 residues. CDR1 and CDR2 from the germline V gene are SGHTA and FQGNSA. V was clipped by 2 bases and J by 7 bases, with 12 bases between them.

CDR3 sequence: CASSQGTNYGYTF. CDR3 in DNA: TGCGCCAGCAGCCAAGGCACTAACTATGGCTACACCTTC. The rearrangement uses TRBV4-3 and TRBJ1-2; D is unclear. The germline gives CDR1 LGHNA, CDR2 YSLEER. The V gene lost 1 base and the J gene lost 0 bases, with 3 bases spanning the gap. CDR3 length equals 13 residues.

J is TRBJ1-1 and V is TRBV2; the D is unclear. Germline assignment: CDR1 SNHLY and CDR2 FYNNEI. This CDR3 is 14 amino acids long. V was trimmed by 7 bases and J by 0 bases, leaving 12 bases between them. The CDR3 region has the DNA TGTGCCAGCAAAAGAGAAGTGATGAACACTGAAGCTTTCTTT. Translation gives CASKREVMNTEAFF.

This clone was recorded once. The chain joins TRBV6-1 to TRBJ2-3; TRBD2 matches 9 bases. Germline lookup yields CDR1 MNHNS and CDR2 SASEGT. V lost 5 bases, J lost 1 base, and 4 bases stayed unmatched. The CDR3 extends over 15 amino acids. The CDR3 region is CASSNRLAGTDTQYF. The CDR3 DNA reads TGTGCCAGCAGTAATCGACTAGCGGGCACAGATACGCAGTATTTT.

This sequence joins TRBV10-2 and TRBJ2-1; maybe TRBD2 (5 bases). The germline V gene has CDR1 WSHSY and CDR2 SAAADI. V was shortened by 2 bases and J by 1 base, with 21 bases between the two germline ends. The CDR3 is made up of 19 amino acids. The CDR3 region has the DNA TGCGCCAGCAGTGAGAGTCGAGCTAGCCCCCTTCGATCCTACAATGAGCAGTTCTTC. It translates to CASSESRASPLRSYNEQFF.

This rearrangement joins TRBV5-1 to TRBJ2-5; TRBD2 matches 8 bases. Per the germline V gene, CDR1 is SGHRS and CDR2 is YFSETQ. The length of the CDR3 is 14 residues. V gave up 3 bases and J gave up 5 bases; unmatched junction bases: 6. CDR3 amino acids: CASSSLAGGETQYF. CDR3 DNA sequence: TGCGCCAGCAGCTCTCTAGCGGGCGGGGAGACCCAGTACTTC. Complete variable domain (other parts from reference TRBV5-1 and TRBJ2-5): KAGVTQTPRYLIKTRGQQVTLSCSPISGHRSVSWYQQTPGQGLQFLFEYFSETQRNKGNFPGRFSGRQFSNSRSEMNVSTLELGDSALYLCASSSLAGGETQYFGPGTRLLVL.

The rearrangement joins TRBV28 to TRBJ1-1; no clear D. Trimming stripped 2 bases from V and 0 bases from J, with 4 bases between. Germline V gene data show CDR1 as MDHEN and CDR2 as SYDVKM. The CDR3 covers 13 residues. The CDR3 sequence is CASSLGVNTEAFF. The CDR3 DNA sequence: TGTGCCAGCAGTTTAGGTGTGAACACTGAAGCTTTCTTT.

The chain is built from TRBV30 and TRBJ1-1; 8 bases match TRBD1. The CDR3 covers 13 residues. V shed 6 bases and J 1 base; nucleotides not matched to a gene: 4. The germline V gene has CDR1 GTSNPN and CDR2 SVGIG (reference sequence). The chain's CDR3 is CACLDRGNTEAFF. The CDR3 bases are TGTGCCTGTCTAGACAGGGGGAACACTGAAGCTTTCTTT.

The rearrangement joins TRBV27 to TRBJ2-5; 7 nucleotides line up with TRBD1. The CDR3 has 14 residues. Per germline, CDR1 MNHEY and CDR2 SMNVEV (reference sequence). V gave up 4 bases and J gave up 3 bases; unmatched junction bases: 5. CDR3: CASSSGGTKETQYF. Written as DNA, the CDR3 is TGTGCCAGCAGTTCAGGGGGTACGAAAGAGACCCAGTACTTC.

V usage is TRBV7-9 and J usage is TRBJ2-1; 10 bases line up with TRBD1. The ends lost 5 bases at V and 11 bases at J; junction bases unmatched: 12. The CDR3 is made up of 15 amino acids. Germline V lookup: CDR1 SEHNR, CDR2 FQNEAQ (reference sequence). CDR3 DNA: TGTGCCAGCAGCCCCTCGGGACAGGGGCCCGATAAGCAGTTCTTC. Residues: CASSPSGQGPDKQFF.